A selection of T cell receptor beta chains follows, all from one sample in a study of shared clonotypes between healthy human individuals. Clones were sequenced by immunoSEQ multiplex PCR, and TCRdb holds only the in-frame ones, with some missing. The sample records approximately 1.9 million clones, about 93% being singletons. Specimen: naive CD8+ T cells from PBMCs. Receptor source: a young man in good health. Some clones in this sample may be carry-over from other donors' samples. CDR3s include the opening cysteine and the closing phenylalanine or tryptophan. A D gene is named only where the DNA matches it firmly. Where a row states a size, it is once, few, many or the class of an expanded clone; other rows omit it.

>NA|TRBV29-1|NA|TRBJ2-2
CSVVASKAPNTGELFF
TGCAGCGTTGTAGCCTCCAAGGCGCCGAACACCGGGGAGCTGTTTTTT
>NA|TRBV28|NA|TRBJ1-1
CASSSSRFVNTEAFF
TGTGCCAGCAGTTCCTCACGGTTCGTGAACACTGAAGCTTTCTTT
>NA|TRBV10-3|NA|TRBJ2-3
CAISESRGRFDPFGSDTQYF
TGTGCCATCAGTGAGTCTAGGGGAAGGTTCGACCCCTTCGGTTCAGATACGCAGTATTTT
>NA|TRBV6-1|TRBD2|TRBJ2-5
CASSGHHLREGETQYF
TGTGCCAGCAGTGGACACCATTTGCGGGAGGGGGAGACCCAGTACTTC
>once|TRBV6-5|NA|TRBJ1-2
CASSYSPVVGGYTF
TGTGCCAGCAGTTACTCGCCGGTGGTGGGTGGCTACACCTTC
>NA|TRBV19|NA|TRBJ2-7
CASTPFVGGRSPYEQYF
TGTGCCAGTACCCCATTCGTAGGCGGGCGATCACCTTACGAGCAGTACTTC
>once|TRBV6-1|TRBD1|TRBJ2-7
CASSVWPGTVSYEQYF
TGTGCCAGCAGTGTATGGCCCGGGACAGTCTCCTACGAGCAGTACTTC
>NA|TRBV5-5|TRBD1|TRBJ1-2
CASSYGQGPPHGYTF
TGTGCCAGCAGCTACGGACAGGGTCCCCCCCATGGCTACACCTTC
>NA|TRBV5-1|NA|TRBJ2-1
CASSPGVADVYNEQFF
TGCGCCAGCAGCCCAGGGGTAGCGGATGTCTACAATGAGCAGTTCTTC
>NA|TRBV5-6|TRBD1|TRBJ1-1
CASSLGVGQAEAFF
TGTGCCAGCAGCTTGGGTGTCGGACAGGCTGAAGCTTTCTTT
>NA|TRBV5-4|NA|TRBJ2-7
CASSLEYEQYF
TGTGCCAGCAGCTTGGAGTACGAGCAGTACTTC
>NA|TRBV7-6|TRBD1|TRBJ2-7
CASSLAGQGIGNEQYF
TGTGCCAGCAGCTTAGCGGGACAGGGGATAGGGAACGAGCAGTACTTC
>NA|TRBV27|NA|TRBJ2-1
CASSLSRGTGRGVNEQFF
TGTGCCAGCAGTTTATCTAGGGGGACCGGGAGAGGGGTCAATGAGCAGTTCTTC
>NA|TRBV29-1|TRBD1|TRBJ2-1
CSVEGDRGYNEQFF
TGCAGCGTTGAGGGAGACAGGGGCTACAATGAGCAGTTCTTC
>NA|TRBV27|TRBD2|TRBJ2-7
CASSLSSGTYEQYF
TGTGCCAGCAGTTTATCGAGCGGGACCTACGAGCAGTACTTC
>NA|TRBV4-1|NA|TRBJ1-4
CASSQDRQYEKLFF
TGCGCCAGCAGCCAAGATCGGCAGTATGAAAAACTGTTTTTT
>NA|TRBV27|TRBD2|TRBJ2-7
CASSSRTSGEVSYEQYF
TGTGCCAGCAGTTCCCGGACTAGCGGGGAAGTATCCTACGAGCAGTACTTC
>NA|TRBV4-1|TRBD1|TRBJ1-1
CASSQDHGRGTEAFF
TGCGCCAGCAGCCAAGATCACGGCAGGGGGACTGAAGCTTTCTTT
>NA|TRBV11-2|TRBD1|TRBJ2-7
CASTMGTGGVDEQYF
TGTGCCAGCACTATGGGGACAGGGGGTGTCGACGAGCAGTACTTC
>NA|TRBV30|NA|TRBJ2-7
CAWSSAGLYEQYF
TGTGCCTGGAGTTCCGCAGGGCTGTACGAGCAGTACTTC
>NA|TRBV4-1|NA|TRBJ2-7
CASSQQSRGELGYEQYF
TGCGCCAGCAGCCAACAATCTAGGGGGGAACTGGGCTACGAGCAGTACTTC
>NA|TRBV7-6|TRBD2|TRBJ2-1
CASSLSAMGLAGNNEQFF
TGTGCCAGCAGCCTAAGCGCGATGGGACTAGCGGGTAATAATGAGCAGTTCTTC
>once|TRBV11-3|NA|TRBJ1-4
CASRGGTGENEKLFF
TGTGCCAGCAGAGGCGGTACAGGTGAAAATGAAAAACTGTTTTTT
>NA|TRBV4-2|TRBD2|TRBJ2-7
CASSQILAEAYEQYF
TGTGCCAGCAGCCAAATACTAGCGGAGGCCTACGAGCAGTACTTC
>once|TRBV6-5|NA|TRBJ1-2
CASKVGPYGYTF
TGTGCCAGCAAGGTGGGACCCTATGGCTACACCTTC
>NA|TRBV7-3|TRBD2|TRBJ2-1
CASSLGTSGPPYNEQFF
TGTGCCAGCAGCCTCGGGACTAGCGGGCCGCCGTACAATGAGCAGTTCTTC
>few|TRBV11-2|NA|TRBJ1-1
CASSLDLGPTEAFF
TGTGCCAGCAGCTTAGATTTGGGGCCCACTGAAGCTTTCTTT
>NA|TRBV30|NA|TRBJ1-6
CAWRTGINSPLHF
TGTGCCTGGAGAACCGGGATAAATTCACCCCTCCACTTT
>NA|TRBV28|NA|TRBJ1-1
CASSFATLLGNTEAFF
TGTGCCAGCAGTTTTGCCACACTGCTGGGGAACACTGAAGCTTTCTTT
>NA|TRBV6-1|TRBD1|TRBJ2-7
CASGTGDPYYEQYF
TGTGCCAGCGGGACAGGGGACCCCTACTACGAGCAGTACTTC
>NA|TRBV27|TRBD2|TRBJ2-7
CASSLSTPGGYEQYF
TGTGCCAGCAGTTTATCCACCCCGGGGGGCTACGAGCAGTACTTC
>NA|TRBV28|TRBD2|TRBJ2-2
CASSPRRLAGVGELFF
TGTGCCAGCAGTCCCCGACGGCTAGCGGGGGTCGGGGAGCTGTTTTTT
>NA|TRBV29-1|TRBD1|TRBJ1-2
CSVGTGVRGYTF
TGCAGCGTTGGGACAGGGGTCCGAGGCTACACCTTC
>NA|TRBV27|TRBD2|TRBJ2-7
CASSPLGTSGTYEQYF
TGTGCCAGCAGTCCCCTGGGGACTAGCGGGACCTACGAGCAGTACTTC
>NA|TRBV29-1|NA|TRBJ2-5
CSVEDPGEETQYF
TGCAGCGTTGAAGATCCCGGGGAGGAGACCCAGTACTTC
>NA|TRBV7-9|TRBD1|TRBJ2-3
CATEGGQGTDTQYF
TGTGCCACCGAGGGGGGACAGGGCACAGATACGCAGTATTTT
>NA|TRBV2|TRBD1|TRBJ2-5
CASIYSTRDREETQYF
TGTGCCAGCATCTATTCAACCCGGGACAGGGAAGAGACCCAGTACTTC
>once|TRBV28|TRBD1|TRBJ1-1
CASSPSPGTGGRSEAFF
TGTGCCAGCAGTCCCTCCCCCGGGACAGGGGGACGTTCGGAAGCTTTCTTT
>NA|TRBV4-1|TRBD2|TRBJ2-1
CASSQDVRGEGTSGEGEQFF
TGCGCCAGCAGCCAAGACGTTCGTGGTGAGGGGACTAGCGGGGAAGGTGAGCAGTTCTTC
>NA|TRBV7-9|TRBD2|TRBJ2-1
CASSPHPLADNEQFF
TGTGCCAGCAGCCCCCATCCCCTAGCGGACAATGAGCAGTTCTTC
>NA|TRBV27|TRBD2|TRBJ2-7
CASSLGGRAFEQYF
TGTGCCAGCAGTTTAGGCGGGAGGGCCTTTGAGCAGTACTTC
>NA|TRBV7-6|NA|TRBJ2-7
CASSLVEGGNEQYF
TGTGCCAGCAGCTTAGTAGAAGGGGGTAACGAGCAGTACTTC
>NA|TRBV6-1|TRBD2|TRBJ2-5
CASSPTSGTETQYF
TGTGCCAGCAGTCCGACTAGCGGGACAGAGACCCAGTACTTC
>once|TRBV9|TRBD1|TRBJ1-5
CASSAGGPGQPQHF
TGTGCCAGCAGCGCAGGGGGCCCAGGCCAGCCCCAGCATTTT
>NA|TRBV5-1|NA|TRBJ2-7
CASSPEDTGIYEQYF
TGCGCCAGCAGCCCGGAGGATACAGGAATCTACGAGCAGTACTTC
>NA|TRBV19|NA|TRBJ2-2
CASSIGVVGTLTGELFF
TGTGCCAGTAGTATAGGAGTGGTGGGAACTCTTACCGGGGAGCTGTTTTTT
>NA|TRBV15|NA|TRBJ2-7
CATSRDGLTSYEQYF
TGTGCCACCAGCAGAGATGGGCTCACCTCCTACGAGCAGTACTTC
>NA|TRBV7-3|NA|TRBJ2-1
CASSLNPHNEQFF
TGTGCCAGCAGCTTAAACCCCCACAATGAGCAGTTCTTC
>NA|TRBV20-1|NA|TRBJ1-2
CSAGGRDGYTF
TGCAGTGCCGGGGGGCGAGATGGCTACACCTTC
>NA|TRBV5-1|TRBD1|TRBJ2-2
CASSRRWDRDPNTGELFF
TGCGCCAGCAGCCGCCGTTGGGACAGGGACCCGAACACCGGGGAGCTGTTTTTT
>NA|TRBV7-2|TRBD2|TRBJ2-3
CASSRLAGTRTDTQYF
TGTGCCAGCAGCCGACTAGCGGGAACCCGCACAGATACGCAGTATTTT
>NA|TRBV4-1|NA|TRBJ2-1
CASTPESVDEQFF
TGCGCCAGCACCCCAGAGTCCGTGGATGAGCAGTTCTTC
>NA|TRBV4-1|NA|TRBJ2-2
CASSQDLGRSPGELFF
TGCGCCAGCAGCCAAGATCTCGGCAGGTCCCCCGGGGAGCTGTTTTTT
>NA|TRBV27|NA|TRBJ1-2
CASRQGINYGYTF
TGTGCCAGCAGACAGGGAATAAACTATGGCTACACCTTC
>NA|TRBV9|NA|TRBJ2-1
CASSVKRGEVPSNEQFF
TGTGCCAGCAGCGTTAAGAGGGGAGAGGTGCCAAGCAATGAGCAGTTCTTC
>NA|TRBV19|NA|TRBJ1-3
CASSTSPLNTIYF
TGTGCCAGTAGTACTTCCCCCCTCAACACCATATATTTT
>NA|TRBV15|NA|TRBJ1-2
CATSREPSAGGDYGYTF
TGTGCCACCAGCAGAGAACCTTCGGCGGGGGGGGACTATGGCTACACCTTC
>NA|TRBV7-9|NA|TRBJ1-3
CASNPYRSSGNTIYF
TGTGCCAGCAATCCGTACAGAAGCTCTGGAAACACCATATATTTT
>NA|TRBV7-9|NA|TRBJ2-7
CASSDGGFYEQYF
TGTGCCAGCAGCGATGGAGGGTTTTACGAGCAGTACTTC